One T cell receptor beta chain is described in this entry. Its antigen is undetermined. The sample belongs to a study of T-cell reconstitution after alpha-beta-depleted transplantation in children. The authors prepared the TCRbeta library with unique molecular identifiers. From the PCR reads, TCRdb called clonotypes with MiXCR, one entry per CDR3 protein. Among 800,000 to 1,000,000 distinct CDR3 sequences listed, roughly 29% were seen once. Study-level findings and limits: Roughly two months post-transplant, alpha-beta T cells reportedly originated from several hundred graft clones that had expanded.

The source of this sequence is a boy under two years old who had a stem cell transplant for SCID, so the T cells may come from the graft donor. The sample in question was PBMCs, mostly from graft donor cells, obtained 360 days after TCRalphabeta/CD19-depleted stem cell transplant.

The CDR3 here is CASRWVGMETQYF. The CDR3, as DNA: TGTGCCAGTAGATGGGTGGGGATGGAGACCCAGTACTTC. This chain links TRBV10-3 with TRBJ2-5, with D unresolved. The CDR3 runs to 13 residues. Trimming took off 10 bases at V and 5 bases at J, with 17 bases between the two ends. Germline values: CDR1 ENHRY, CDR2 SYGVKD.